This T cell receptor beta chain originates from a study of T cell responses to AZD1222 COVID-19 vaccine. V was trimmed by 6 bases and J by 1 base, leaving 10 bases between them. Germline V lookup: CDR1 MNHEY, CDR2 SVGAGI. This CDR3 comprises 15 residues. TCRdb keeps only in-frame clones here, not all; method: immunoSEQ multiplex PCR. The sample lists some 180,000 clones; roughly 90% were seen once. As concerns this clone: Its antigen is undetermined.

The study's findings and limits: At 160-218 and 743-854, vaccine-associated CD4 TCRs were dominant, and they spanned spike.

The TCR sequence derives from an adult who received the AZD1222 COVID-19 vaccine. J is TRBJ1-6 and V is TRBV6-5; D is unclear. Sequencing was performed on peripheral blood, taken 28 days after the second AZD1222 dose. The CDR3 coding sequence is TGTGCCAGCAGCCCCCGGGCATCCTATAATTCACCCCTCCACTTT. Amino acid sequence: CASSPRASYNSPLHF.